This TCR beta chain appears in the sequencing data of a study of T-cell memory formation after mild COVID-19. Study-level findings and limits: Clones that contracted from day 15 to 85 were balanced CD4/CD8, while later expanders leaned CD4+. Cross-reactive memory appears to have joined, as suggested by some responding clones showing up in pre-infection memory. The authors left the SARS-CoV-2 specificity of second-wave clones peaking on day 37 unconfirmed.

TCR alpha and TCR beta cDNA libraries with sample barcodes and UMIs came from 5'RACE using constant-segment primers. TCRdb ran MiXCR on the 5' RACE reads and lists one entry per CDR3 protein. Found here are 350,000 to 500,000 distinct CDR3 sequences, about a quarter of them singletons; the top ten hold roughly 14%. The CDR3 has 13 residues. V lost 7 bases to trimming and J lost 2 bases, with 11 bases between them. The germline CDR1 and CDR2 sequences are MNHEY and SVGEGT. This clonotype came up a few times. Its specificity is unknown. The gene calls are TRBV6-2 or TRBV6-3 and TRBJ1-2; D ambiguous. The clonotype originates from an adult woman who had mild COVID-19 (a few samples of this study predate the infection). Cell type and time point are not known. Input material: PBMCs or a T cell subset sorted from them (not recorded which). CDR3 amino acids: CASKGRSNYGYTF. CDR3 in DNA: TGTGCCAGCAAGGGCCGCAGCAACTATGGCTACACCTTC.